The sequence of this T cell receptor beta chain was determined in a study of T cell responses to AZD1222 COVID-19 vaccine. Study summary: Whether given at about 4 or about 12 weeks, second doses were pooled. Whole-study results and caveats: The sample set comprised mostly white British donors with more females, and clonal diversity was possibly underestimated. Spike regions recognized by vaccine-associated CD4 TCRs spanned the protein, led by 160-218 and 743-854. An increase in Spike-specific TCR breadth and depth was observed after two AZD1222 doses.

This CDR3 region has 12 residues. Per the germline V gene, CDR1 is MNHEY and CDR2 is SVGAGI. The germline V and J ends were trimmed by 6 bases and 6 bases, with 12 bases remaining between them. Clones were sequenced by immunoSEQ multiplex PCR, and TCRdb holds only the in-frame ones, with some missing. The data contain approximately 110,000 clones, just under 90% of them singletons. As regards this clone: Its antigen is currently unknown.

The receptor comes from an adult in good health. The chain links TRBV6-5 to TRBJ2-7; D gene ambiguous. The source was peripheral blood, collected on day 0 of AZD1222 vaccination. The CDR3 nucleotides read TGTGCCAGCAGGTCTACCTCGGGCGAGCAGTACTTC. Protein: CASRSTSGEQYF.